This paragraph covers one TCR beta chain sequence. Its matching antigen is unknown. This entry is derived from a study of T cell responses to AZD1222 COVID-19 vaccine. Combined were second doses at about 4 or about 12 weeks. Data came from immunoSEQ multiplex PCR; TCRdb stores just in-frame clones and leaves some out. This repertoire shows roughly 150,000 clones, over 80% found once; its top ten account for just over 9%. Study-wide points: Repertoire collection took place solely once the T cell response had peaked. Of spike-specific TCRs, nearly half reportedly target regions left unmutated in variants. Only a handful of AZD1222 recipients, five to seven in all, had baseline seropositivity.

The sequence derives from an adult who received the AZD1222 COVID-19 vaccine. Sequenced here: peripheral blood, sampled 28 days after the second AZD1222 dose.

CDR3 in DNA: TGTGCCAGCAGCTCCCCGAGAGGGGCGCGGGGCTACACCTTC. Translated, it gives CASSSPRGARGYTF. This chain connects TRBV7-2 to TRBJ1-2, with a weak D call TRBD1 (5 bases). The CDR3 extends over 14 amino acids. V was clipped by 4 bases and J by 8 bases, with 17 bases between them. Germline V CDR1 and CDR2: SGHTA, FQGNSA.